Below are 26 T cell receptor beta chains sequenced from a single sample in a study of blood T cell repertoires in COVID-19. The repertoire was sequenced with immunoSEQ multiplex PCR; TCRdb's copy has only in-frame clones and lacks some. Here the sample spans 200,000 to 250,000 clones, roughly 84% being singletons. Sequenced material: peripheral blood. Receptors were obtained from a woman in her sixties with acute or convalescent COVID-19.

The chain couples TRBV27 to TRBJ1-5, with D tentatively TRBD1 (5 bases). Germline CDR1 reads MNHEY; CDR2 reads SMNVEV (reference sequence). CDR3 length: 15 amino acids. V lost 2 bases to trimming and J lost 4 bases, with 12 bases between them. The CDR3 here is CASSLGTGANQPQHF. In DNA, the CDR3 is TGTGCCAGCAGTTTAGGTACAGGAGCAAATCAGCCCCAGCATTTT.

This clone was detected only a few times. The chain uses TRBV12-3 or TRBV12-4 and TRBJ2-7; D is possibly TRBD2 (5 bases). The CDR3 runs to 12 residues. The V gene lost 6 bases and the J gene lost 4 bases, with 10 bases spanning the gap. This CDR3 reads CASRDRGYEQYF. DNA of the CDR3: TGTGCCAGCAGGGATCGCGGGTACGAGCAGTACTTC.

The CDR3 spells CASRPDRDYGYTF. The CDR3 nucleotides are TGTGCCAGTAGACCCGACAGGGACTATGGCTACACCTTC. The J gene is TRBJ1-2, the V gene TRBV19, with 7 bases aligning to TRBD1. This CDR3 has 13 residues. V was clipped by 6 bases and J by 3 bases; unmatched bases: 4. CDR1 LNHDA and CDR2 SQIVND come from the germline V gene (reference sequence). Together with reference TRBV19 and TRBJ1-2, the CDR3 gives the full variable domain: DGGITQSPKYLFRKEGQNVTLSCEQNLNHDAMYWYRQDPGQGLRLIYYSQIVNDFQKGDIAEGYSVSREKKESFPLTVTSAQKNPTAFYLCASRPDRDYGYTFGSGTRLTVV.

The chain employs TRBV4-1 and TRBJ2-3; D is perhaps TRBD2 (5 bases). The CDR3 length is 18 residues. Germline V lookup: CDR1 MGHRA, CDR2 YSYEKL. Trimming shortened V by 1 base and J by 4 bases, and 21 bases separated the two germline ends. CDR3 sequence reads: CASSQVRRRLVGADTQYF. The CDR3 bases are TGCGCCAGCAGCCAAGTTAGGAGGAGGCTTGTCGGAGCAGATACGCAGTATTTT.

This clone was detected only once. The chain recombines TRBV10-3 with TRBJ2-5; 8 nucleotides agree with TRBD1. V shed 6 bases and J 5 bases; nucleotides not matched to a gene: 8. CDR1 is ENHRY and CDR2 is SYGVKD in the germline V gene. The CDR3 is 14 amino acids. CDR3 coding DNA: TGTGCCATCAGACCTACAGGGGGAGGTGAGACCCAGTACTTC. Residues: CAIRPTGGGETQYF.

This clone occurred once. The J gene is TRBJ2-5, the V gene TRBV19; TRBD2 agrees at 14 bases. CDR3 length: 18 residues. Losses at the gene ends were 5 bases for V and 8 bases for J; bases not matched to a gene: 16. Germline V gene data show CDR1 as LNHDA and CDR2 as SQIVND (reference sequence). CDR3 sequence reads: CASSFRLAGGRAPPTQYF. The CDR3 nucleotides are TGTGCCAGTAGTTTCCGACTAGCGGGGGGGCGGGCCCCCCCCACCCAGTACTTC.

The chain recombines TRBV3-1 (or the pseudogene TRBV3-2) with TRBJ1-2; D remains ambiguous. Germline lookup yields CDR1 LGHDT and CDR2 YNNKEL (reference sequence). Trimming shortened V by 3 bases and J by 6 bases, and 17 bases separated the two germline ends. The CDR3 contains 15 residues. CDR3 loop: CASSHPGRLMDGYTF. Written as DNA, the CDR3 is TGTGCCAGCAGCCACCCCGGTAGATTGATGGATGGCTACACCTTC.

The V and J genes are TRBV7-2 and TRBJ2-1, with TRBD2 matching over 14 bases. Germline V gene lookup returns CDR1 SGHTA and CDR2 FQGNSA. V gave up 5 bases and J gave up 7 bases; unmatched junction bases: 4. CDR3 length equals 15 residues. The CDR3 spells CASSRTSGGPNEQFF. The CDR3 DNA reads TGTGCCAGCAGCCGGACTAGCGGGGGGCCAAATGAGCAGTTCTTC.

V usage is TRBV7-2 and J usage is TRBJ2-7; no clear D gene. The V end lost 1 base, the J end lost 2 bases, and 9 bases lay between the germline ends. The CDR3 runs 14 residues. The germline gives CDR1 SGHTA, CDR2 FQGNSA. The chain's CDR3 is CASSLGLGAYEQYF. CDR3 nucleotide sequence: TGTGCCAGCAGCTTAGGACTCGGCGCCTACGAGCAGTACTTC. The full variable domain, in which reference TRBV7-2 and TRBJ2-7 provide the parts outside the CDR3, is GAGVSQSPSNKVTEKGKDVELRCDPISGHTALYWYRQSLGQGLEFLIYFQGNSAPDKSGLPSDRFSAERTGGSVSTLTIQRTQQEDSAVYLCASSLGLGAYEQYFGPGTRLTVT.

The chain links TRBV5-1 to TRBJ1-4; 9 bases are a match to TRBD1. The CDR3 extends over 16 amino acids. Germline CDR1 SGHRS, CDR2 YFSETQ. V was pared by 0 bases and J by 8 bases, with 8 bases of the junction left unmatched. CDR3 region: CASSLGTGVLGEKLFF. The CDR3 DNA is TGCGCCAGCAGCTTGGGGACAGGGGTCTTAGGGGAAAAACTGTTTTTT.

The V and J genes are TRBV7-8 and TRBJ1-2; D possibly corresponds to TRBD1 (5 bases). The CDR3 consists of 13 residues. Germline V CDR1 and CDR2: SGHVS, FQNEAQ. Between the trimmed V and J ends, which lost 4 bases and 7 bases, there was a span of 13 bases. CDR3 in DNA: TGTGCCAGCAGCTCTCGGGGGGATTCTGGCTACACCTTC. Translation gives CASSSRGDSGYTF.

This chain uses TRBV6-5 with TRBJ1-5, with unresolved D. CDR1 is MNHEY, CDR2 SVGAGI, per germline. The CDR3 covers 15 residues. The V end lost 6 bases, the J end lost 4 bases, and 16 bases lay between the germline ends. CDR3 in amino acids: CASRIGISGNQPQHF. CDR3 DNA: TGTGCCAGCAGAATCGGGATTTCGGGTAATCAGCCCCAGCATTTT.

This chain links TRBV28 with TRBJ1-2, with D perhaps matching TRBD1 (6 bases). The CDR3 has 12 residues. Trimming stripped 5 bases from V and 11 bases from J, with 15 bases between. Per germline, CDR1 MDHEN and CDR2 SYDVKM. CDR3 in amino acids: CASSVRTAPYTF. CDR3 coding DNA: TGTGCCAGCAGTGTACGGACAGCTCCGTACACCTTC.

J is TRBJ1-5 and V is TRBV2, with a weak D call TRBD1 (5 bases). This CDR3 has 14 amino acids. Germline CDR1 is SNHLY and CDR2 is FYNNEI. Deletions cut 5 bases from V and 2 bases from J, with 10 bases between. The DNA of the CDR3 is TGTGCCAGCAGTTTTGGCAGGGGCAATCAGCCCCAGCATTTT. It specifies CASSFGRGNQPQHF. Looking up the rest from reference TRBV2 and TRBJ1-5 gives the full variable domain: EPEVTQTPSHQVTQMGQEVILRCVPISNHLYFYWYRQILGQKVEFLVSFYNNEISEKSEIFDDQFSVERPDGSNFTLKIRSTKLEDSAMYFCASSFGRGNQPQHFGDGTRLSIL.

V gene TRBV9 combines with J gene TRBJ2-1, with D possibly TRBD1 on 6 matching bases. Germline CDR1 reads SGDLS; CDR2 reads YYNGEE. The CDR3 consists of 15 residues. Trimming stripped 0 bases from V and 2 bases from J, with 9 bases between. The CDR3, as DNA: TGTGCCAGCAGCGTAGAAGGGACACCCTACAATGAGCAGTTCTTC. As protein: CASSVEGTPYNEQFF.

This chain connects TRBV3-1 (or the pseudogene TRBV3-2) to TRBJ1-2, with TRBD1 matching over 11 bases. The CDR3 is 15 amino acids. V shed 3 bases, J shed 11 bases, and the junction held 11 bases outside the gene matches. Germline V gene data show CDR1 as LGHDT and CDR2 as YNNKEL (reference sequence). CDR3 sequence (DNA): TGTGCCAGCAGCCAGAACATTGGACAGGGGGCTCAGTACACCTTC. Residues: CASSQNIGQGAQYTF.

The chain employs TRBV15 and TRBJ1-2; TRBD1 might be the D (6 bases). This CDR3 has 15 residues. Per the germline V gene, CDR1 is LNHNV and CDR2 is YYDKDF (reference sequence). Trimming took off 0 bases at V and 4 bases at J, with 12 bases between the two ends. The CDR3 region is CATSRDPPGAYGYTF. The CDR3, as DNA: TGTGCCACCAGCAGAGATCCCCCAGGGGCCTATGGCTACACCTTC.

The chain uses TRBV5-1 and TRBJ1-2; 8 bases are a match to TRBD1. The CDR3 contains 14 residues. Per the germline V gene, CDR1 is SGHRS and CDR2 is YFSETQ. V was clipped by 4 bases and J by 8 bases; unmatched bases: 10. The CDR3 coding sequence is TGCGCCAGCAGCCCGGGACAGGCTGCTGAGGGCTACACCTTC. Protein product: CASSPGQAAEGYTF. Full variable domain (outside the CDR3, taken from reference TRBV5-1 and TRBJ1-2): KAGVTQTPRYLIKTRGQQVTLSCSPISGHRSVSWYQQTPGQGLQFLFEYFSETQRNKGNFPGRFSGRQFSNSRSEMNVSTLELGDSALYLCASSPGQAAEGYTFGSGTRLTVV.

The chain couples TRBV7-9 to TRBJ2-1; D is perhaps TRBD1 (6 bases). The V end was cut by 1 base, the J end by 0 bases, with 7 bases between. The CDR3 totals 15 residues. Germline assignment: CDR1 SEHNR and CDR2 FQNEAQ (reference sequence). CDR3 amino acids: CASSLGDISYNEQFF. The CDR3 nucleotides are TGTGCCAGCAGCTTAGGGGACATCTCCTACAATGAGCAGTTCTTC.

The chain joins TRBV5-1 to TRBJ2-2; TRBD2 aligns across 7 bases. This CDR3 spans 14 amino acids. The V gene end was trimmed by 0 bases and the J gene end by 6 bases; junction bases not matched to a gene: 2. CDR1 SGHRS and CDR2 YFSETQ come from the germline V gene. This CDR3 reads CASSLGGSSGELFF. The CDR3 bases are TGCGCCAGCAGCTTGGGCGGGAGCTCCGGGGAGCTGTTTTTT.

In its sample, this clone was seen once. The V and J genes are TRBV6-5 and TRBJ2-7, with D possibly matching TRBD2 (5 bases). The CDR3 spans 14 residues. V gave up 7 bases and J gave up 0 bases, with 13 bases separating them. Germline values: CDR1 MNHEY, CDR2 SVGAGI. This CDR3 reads CASTLRTDSYEQYF. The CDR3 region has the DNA TGTGCCAGCACTTTGCGGACTGACTCCTACGAGCAGTACTTC.

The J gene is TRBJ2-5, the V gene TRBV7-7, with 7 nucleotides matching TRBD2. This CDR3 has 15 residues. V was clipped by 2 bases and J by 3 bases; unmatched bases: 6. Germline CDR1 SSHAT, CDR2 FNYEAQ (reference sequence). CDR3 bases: TGTGCCAGCAGCTTACACAGCGGGGTCGAAGAGACCCAGTACTTC. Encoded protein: CASSLHSGVEETQYF.

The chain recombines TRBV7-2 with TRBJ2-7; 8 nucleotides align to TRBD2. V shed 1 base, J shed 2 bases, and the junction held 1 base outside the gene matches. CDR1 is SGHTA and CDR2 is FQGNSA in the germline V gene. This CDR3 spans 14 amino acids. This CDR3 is CASSLGAGAYEQYF. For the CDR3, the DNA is TGTGCCAGCAGCTTAGGAGCGGGGGCCTACGAGCAGTACTTC.

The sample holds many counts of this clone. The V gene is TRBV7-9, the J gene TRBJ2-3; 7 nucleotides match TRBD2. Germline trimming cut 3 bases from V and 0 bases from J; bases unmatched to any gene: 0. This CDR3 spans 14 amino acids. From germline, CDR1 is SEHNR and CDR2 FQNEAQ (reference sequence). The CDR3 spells CASSFSGSTDTQYF. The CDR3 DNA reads TGTGCCAGCAGCTTTAGCGGGAGCACAGATACGCAGTATTTT. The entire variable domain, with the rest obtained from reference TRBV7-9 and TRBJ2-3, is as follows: DTGVSQNPRHKITKRGQNVTFRCDPISEHNRLYWYRQTLGQGPEFLTYFQNEAQLEKSRLLSDRFSAERPKGSFSTLEIQRTEQGDSAMYLCASSFSGSTDTQYFGPGTRLTVL.

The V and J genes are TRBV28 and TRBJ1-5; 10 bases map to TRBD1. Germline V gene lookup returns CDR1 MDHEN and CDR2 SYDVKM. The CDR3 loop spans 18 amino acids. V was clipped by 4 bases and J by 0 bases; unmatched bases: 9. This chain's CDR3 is CASSYGTGEFYSNQPQHF. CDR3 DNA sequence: TGTGCCAGCAGTTATGGGACAGGGGAGTTTTATAGCAATCAGCCCCAGCATTTT.

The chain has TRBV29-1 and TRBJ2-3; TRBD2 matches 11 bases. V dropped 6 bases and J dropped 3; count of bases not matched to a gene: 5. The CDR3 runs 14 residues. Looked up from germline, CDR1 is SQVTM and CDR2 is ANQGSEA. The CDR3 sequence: CSVASGGITDTQYF. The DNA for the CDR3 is TGCAGCGTGGCTAGCGGGGGGATTACAGATACGCAGTATTTT.